The 19 T cell receptor beta chains below all came from one sample that was sequenced in a study of tumor-infiltrating lymphocytes in primary liver carcinoma. Reverse transcription of 500 ng total RNA with a constant-region primer produced TCR beta cDNA. Slightly modified ARM-PCR served as the procedure for the TCR beta libraries. These libraries came from three rounds of nested multiplex PCR. Primers for the first two PCR rounds were TRBV1-TRBV30 forward primers and a C-beta reverse primer (around 11 cycles per round). A single record per CDR3 protein comes from TCRdb applying MiXCR to the multiplex PCR reads. This sample carries fewer than 400,000 distinct CDR3 sequences, approximately 65% of them seen once, and the ten largest clones take 9% to 10%. Germline DNA was also extracted, with blood RNA taken from unsorted whole blood. Specimen: peripheral blood. The receptors originated from a middle-aged man with primary liver carcinoma and hepatitis B virus infection.

This clonotype came up a few times. The chain couples TRBV28 to TRBJ2-1; 10 bases match TRBD2. V was clipped by 7 bases and J by 5 bases; unmatched bases: 8. The CDR3 is 15 amino acids. Germline V lookup: CDR1 MDHEN, CDR2 SYDVKM. Here the CDR3 DNA reads TGTGCCAGCAATTCCCCTAGCGGGAGTAACAATGAGCAGTTCTTC. This gives the protein CASNSPSGSNNEQFF.

For the CDR3, the DNA is TGTGCCAGCAGCAGCTCAAAGGGGTATGGCTACACCTTC. It translates to CASSSSKGYGYTF. The rearrangement uses TRBV11-2 and TRBJ1-2; D may be TRBD1 (5 bases). Germline assignment: CDR1 SGHAT and CDR2 FQNNGV. The CDR3 extends over 13 amino acids. Trimming cost V 5 bases and J 5 bases, with 12 bases left between them.

Comments on this clonotype: Possible read error: a much larger clone is one base away. The rearrangement joins TRBV6-6 to TRBJ1-2; D unclear. This CDR3 has 10 residues. V was cut by 8 bases and J by 6 bases, with 7 bases left in between. Germline V CDR1 and CDR2: MNHNY, SVGAGI (reference sequence). This CDR3 reads CASAGNGYTF. CDR3 DNA: TGTGCCAGCGCCGGGAATGGCTACACCTTC.

V and J are TRBV11-2 and TRBJ2-7; D unresolved. The germline V gene encodes CDR1 SGHAT and CDR2 FQNNGV. Between the trimmed V and J ends, which lost 1 base and 3 bases, there was a span of 13 bases. The CDR3 sequence is 15 residues long. DNA of the CDR3: TGTGCCAGCAGCTTAGGTCGAGGATCCTTCTACGAGCAGTACTTC. Protein product: CASSLGRGSFYEQYF. Complete variable domain (other parts from reference TRBV11-2 and TRBJ2-7): EAGVAQSPRYKIIEKRQSVAFWCNPISGHATLYWYQQILGQGPKLLIQFQNNGVVDDSQLPKDRFSAERLKGVDSTLKIQPAKLEDSAVYLCASSLGRGSFYEQYFGPGTRLTVT.

This clonotype was recorded only once. The junction differs from germline at one of its ends, possibly a read error. CDR3 nucleotides: TGTGCCAGCAGCTTCGGGGGGATCTACAGTCATGAGCGGTTCTTC. Translated: CASSFGGIYSHERFF. The gene calls are TRBV11-3 and TRBJ2-1; TRBD2 agrees at 7 bases. The CDR3 spans 15 residues. The germline V gene has CDR1 SGHNT and CDR2 YENEEA. The full variable domain, with the rest looked up from reference TRBV11-3 and TRBJ2-1, is EAGVVQSPRYKIIEKKQPVAFWCNPISGHNTLYWYLQNLGQGPELLIRYENEEAVDDSQLPKDRFSAERLKGVDSTLKIQPAELGDSAVYLCASSFGGIYSHERFFGPGTRLTVL.

Concerning this clonotype itself: One junction end disagrees with the germline gene, perhaps due to a read error. The rearrangement links TRBV12-5 to TRBJ1-1, with a weak D call TRBD1 (6 bases). The CDR3 is made up of 14 amino acids. Germline CDR1 is LGHNT and CDR2 is FRNRAP. DNA for the CDR3: TGTGCTAGTGCCCCAGGTAGGGGGAACATTGAAGCTTTCTTT. This sequence encodes CASAPGRGNIEAFF.

The CDR3 sequence is CASSLGSGRPGETQYF. The CDR3 nucleotides read TGCGCCAGCAGCTTGGGTAGCGGGAGGCCTGGGGAGACCCAGTACTTC. V gene TRBV5-1 combines with J gene TRBJ2-5, with 10 bases that match TRBD2. Trimming at V came to 0 bases and at J to 5 bases, leaving 7 bases not matched to a gene. CDR1 and CDR2 from the germline V gene are SGHRS and YFSETQ. The CDR3 spans 16 residues.

For this clonotype: This is likely a read error, given that the CDR3 carries no conserved phenylalanine or tryptophan at its end. V usage is TRBV30 and J usage is TRBJ2-3; D is uncertain. CDR3 length equals 13 residues. From germline, CDR1 is GTSNPN and CDR2 SVGIG (reference sequence). The V end lost 2 bases, the J end lost 5 bases, and 11 bases lay between the germline ends. CDR3 region: CAWSRSMVDTQYL. The CDR3 DNA is TGTGCCTGGAGTAGGTCGATGGTAGATACGCAGTATCTT.

The rearrangement uses TRBV6-2 or TRBV6-3 and TRBJ1-5; perhaps TRBD1 as D (5 bases). The CDR3 contains 15 residues. CDR1 and CDR2 from the germline V gene are MNHEY and SVGEGT. V lost 7 bases to trimming and J lost 5 bases, with 18 bases between them. Here the CDR3 reads CASTNGGDDHQPQHF. DNA for the CDR3: TGTGCCAGCACCAACGGGGGAGATGACCATCAGCCCCAGCATTTT.

This chain joins TRBV4-1 and TRBJ2-3, with D unresolved. The germline CDR1 and CDR2 sequences are MGHRA and YSYEKL. V lost 2 bases to trimming and J lost 9 bases, with 9 bases between them. This CDR3 region has 12 residues. The CDR3: CASSQHQWTQYF. CDR3 DNA: TGCGCCAGCAGCCAACATCAGTGGACGCAGTATTTT.

On this clonotype itself: This may be a read error: a much more frequent sequence differs by one nucleotide. The chain has TRBV14 and TRBJ2-7, with D perhaps matching TRBD1 or TRBD2 (5 bases each). The CDR3 sequence is 14 residues long. CDR1 SGHDN and CDR2 FVKESK come from the germline V gene. The CDR3 DNA reads TGTGCCTGCAGCCCGCTTTCGGGACCCTACGAGCAGTACTTC. It specifies CACSPLSGPYEQYF. The full variable domain, its missing parts supplied by reference TRBV14 and TRBJ2-7, is EAGVTQFPSHSVIEKGQTVTLRCDPISGHDNLYWYRRVMGKEIKFLLHFVKESKQDESGMPNNRFLAERTGGTYSTLKVQPAELEDSGVYFCACSPLSGPYEQYFGPGTRLTVT.

The chain combines TRBV6-5 with TRBJ1-5, with D uncertain. The V gene lost 5 bases and the J gene lost 3 bases, with 14 bases spanning the gap. CDR3 length: 15 residues. Germline values: CDR1 MNHEY, CDR2 SVGAGI. DNA of the CDR3: TGTGCCAGCAGTCCCCGAGCAAGGTCCAATCAGCCCCAGCATTTT. It encodes CASSPRARSNQPQHF.

Concerning this clonotype itself: This may stem from a read error, because a much larger clone lies one nucleotide away. This chain joins TRBV6-2 or TRBV6-3 and TRBJ2-1; weak D call: TRBD2 (5 bases). This CDR3 is 16 amino acids long. Between the trimmed V and J ends, which lost 6 bases and 0 bases, there was a span of 15 bases. Germline V gene lookup returns CDR1 MNHEY and CDR2 SVGEGT. CDR3 DNA sequence: TGTGCCAGCAGGATCGGGGAAATAAGCTCCTACAATGAGCAGTTCTTC. Translating gives CASRIGEISSYNEQFF.

This clonotype has a handful of counts. This sequence joins TRBV7-9 and TRBJ2-5; a weak D match, TRBD1 (5 bases). Trimming cost V 7 bases and J 2 bases, with 11 bases left between them. Germline CDR1 and CDR2: SEHNR and FQNEAQ (reference sequence). The CDR3 loop spans 13 amino acids. CDR3 sequence reads: CASNLDIQETQYF. DNA of the CDR3: TGTGCCAGCAACCTGGACATTCAAGAGACCCAGTACTTC.

Concerning this clonotype: This clone may be a read error of a much larger clone one base away. V is TRBV6-5 and J is TRBJ2-5; D call uncertain. The CDR3 covers 15 residues. Germline V gene lookup returns CDR1 MNHEY and CDR2 SVGAGI. Trimming cost V 4 bases and J 2 bases, with 14 bases left between them. CDR3 residues: CASSCSVGWQETQYF. CDR3 DNA: TGTGCCAGCAGTTGCAGTGTCGGTTGGCAAGAGACCCAGTACTTC.

Details on this clonotype: This is likely a read error, given that the CDR3 carries no conserved phenylalanine or tryptophan at its end. The genes are TRBV5-4 and TRBJ2-7; 9 bases align to TRBD1. The V segment lost 4 bases and the J segment 1 base; nucleotides outside the gene matches: 3. The CDR3 runs to 14 residues. The germline V gene has CDR1 SGHNT and CDR2 YYREEE (reference sequence). The CDR3 is CASSAGQGSYEQYL. CDR3 nucleotide sequence: TGTGCCAGCAGCGCGGGACAGGGTTCCTACGAGCAGTACCTC.

On this clonotype: This may be a read error, as it is one base from a much larger clone. The V and J genes are TRBV10-2 and TRBJ2-7, with D tentatively TRBD1 (6 bases). V lost 3 bases to trimming and J lost 4 bases, with 10 bases between them. The CDR3 loop spans 13 amino acids. Germline CDR1 and CDR2: WSHSY and SAAADI. The CDR3 nucleotides read TGCGCCAGCAGTGACTACAGGGAGTACGAGCAGTACTTC. Its protein is CASSDYREYEQYF.

On this clonotype itself: The junction differs from germline at one of its ends, possibly a read error. V is TRBV11-1 and J is TRBJ2-1; tentative D call: TRBD2 (5 bases). Germline lookup yields CDR1 SGHAT and CDR2 FQDESV (reference sequence). The CDR3 has 15 residues. The CDR3 bases are TGCGCCAGCAGCGACTCTAGCTCTTCCTACGATGAGCAGTTCTTC. It translates to CASSDSSSSYDEQFF.

The chain joins TRBV29-1 to TRBJ2-3; D not resolved. The CDR3 extends over 16 amino acids. Trimming shortened V by 3 bases and J by 5 bases, and 21 bases separated the two germline ends. Germline CDR1 SQVTM, CDR2 ANQGSEA. The CDR3 DNA sequence: TGCAGCGTTGACGTGGTGGGAACAGATACCTTAGATACGCAGTATTTT. It is translated as CSVDVVGTDTLDTQYF.